Shown below are 30 T cell receptor beta chains from a single sample sequenced in a study of T cell responses to AZD1222 COVID-19 vaccine. Clones were sequenced by immunoSEQ multiplex PCR, and TCRdb holds only the in-frame ones, with some missing. The sample has about 130,000 clones, over 75% seen once. This specimen consisted of peripheral blood, obtained on day 0 of AZD1222 vaccination. The receptors come from an adult in good health.

The genes are TRBV28 and TRBJ2-3; 12 nucleotides agree with TRBD2. CDR3 length: 21 amino acids. The germline V gene encodes CDR1 MDHEN and CDR2 SYDVKM. The V segment lost 1 base and the J segment 3 bases; nucleotides outside the gene matches: 17. CDR3 nucleotides: TGTGCCAGCAGTTTATCAAGAAGGACTAGCGGGGAGGCCAAATATACAGATACGCAGTATTTT. Translated: CASSLSRRTSGEAKYTDTQYF.

This rearrangement joins TRBV30 to TRBJ1-2; 11 bases are a match to TRBD1. V lost 5 bases to trimming and J lost 5 bases; unmatched junction nucleotides: 4. The CDR3 loop spans 13 amino acids. Looked up from germline, CDR1 is GTSNPN and CDR2 is SVGIG (reference sequence). The CDR3 loop is CAWRDRGGYGYTF. CDR3 bases: TGTGCCTGGCGGGACAGGGGGGGGTATGGCTACACCTTC.

In DNA, the CDR3 is TGTGCCAGCAGTTTAACGAACAGGGACGAGCAGTACTTC. This codes for CASSLTNRDEQYF. The chain links TRBV12-3 or TRBV12-4 to TRBJ2-7, with D maybe TRBD1 (6 bases). The CDR3 is 13 residues long. The ends were cut back, 2 bases at V and 5 bases at J, with 10 bases in the middle.

The chain recombines TRBV7-9 with TRBJ2-3; maybe TRBD2 (5 bases). Looked up from germline, CDR1 is SEHNR and CDR2 is FQNEAQ (reference sequence). The V end lost 5 bases, the J end lost 5 bases, and 11 bases lay between the germline ends. CDR3 length equals 13 residues. The CDR3 here is CASSVQRGDTQYF. CDR3 in DNA: TGTGCCAGCAGCGTACAACGGGGAGATACGCAGTATTTT.

This sequence joins TRBV7-2 and TRBJ2-3; 7 bases align to TRBD2. The CDR3 is 16 amino acids. The V and J ends lost 5 bases and 4 bases, in that order; junction bases with no gene match: 12. Germline CDR1 SGHTA, CDR2 FQGNSA. The CDR3 DNA is TGTGCCAGCAGCCTATTACTAGCGATAGGTGCAGATACGCAGTATTTT. Its protein product is CASSLLLAIGADTQYF.

The chain uses TRBV10-1 and TRBJ2-2; D may be TRBD1 (6 bases). The CDR3 has 15 amino acids. Per germline, CDR1 WNHNN and CDR2 SYGVQD (reference sequence). The V and J ends lost 5 bases and 0 bases respectively, with 10 bases between them. CDR3 nucleotide sequence: TGCGCCAGCAGTAAGGACAGCGCGAACACCGGGGAGCTGTTTTTT. It specifies CASSKDSANTGELFF.

V usage is TRBV7-3 and J usage is TRBJ2-1; 8 nucleotides agree with TRBD2. CDR1 and CDR2 (germline): SGHTA, FQGTGA. The CDR3 loop spans 15 amino acids. V trimming: 4 bases; J trimming: 7 bases; junction bases outside the gene matches: 9. The CDR3 DNA is TGTGCCAGCAGCTACCCCGGGGGGGCGCGTAATGAGCAGTTCTTC. Its protein product is CASSYPGGARNEQFF.

The chain carries TRBV30 and TRBJ1-1, with 9 bases lining up with TRBD1. Germline assignment: CDR1 GTSNPN and CDR2 SVGIG (reference sequence). The CDR3 extends over 12 amino acids. Trimming at V came to 0 bases and at J to 8 bases, leaving 1 base not matched to a gene. The CDR3 DNA follows: TGTGCCTGGAGTGTCGGGACAGGGGAAGCTTTCTTT. Translating gives CAWSVGTGEAFF.

This rearrangement joins TRBV20-1 to TRBJ1-2; D remains ambiguous. Trimming removed 8 bases from V and 3 bases from J, with 10 bases in between. CDR3 length: 11 residues. The V gene's germline CDR1 is DFQATT and CDR2 SNEGSKA (reference sequence). The DNA of the CDR3 is TGCAGTTTTTCAGGCGACTATGGCTACACCTTC. This codes for CSFSGDYGYTF.

This chain uses TRBV4-1 with TRBJ2-7; 12 nucleotides agree with TRBD1. CDR3 length: 16 amino acids. With V trimmed by 4 bases and J by 5 bases, 9 bases remained unmatched. Looked up from germline, CDR1 is MGHRA and CDR2 is YSYEKL. The CDR3 DNA sequence: TGCGCCAGCAGCCTAGAACCGGGACAGGGGGCGCACGAGCAGTACTTC. This translates into CASSLEPGQGAHEQYF.

This rearrangement joins TRBV3-1 (or the pseudogene TRBV3-2) to TRBJ2-7; no reliable D call. Germline V gene data show CDR1 as LGHDT and CDR2 as YNNKEL (reference sequence). This CDR3 is 14 amino acids long. Trimming cost V 0 bases and J 3 bases, with 9 bases left between them. This chain's CDR3 is CASSQENRFYEQYF. The CDR3 DNA is TGTGCCAGCAGCCAAGAAAATCGCTTCTACGAGCAGTACTTC.

The gene calls are TRBV27 and TRBJ1-2; the match to TRBD1 covers 8 bases. Unmatched junction bases numbered 6, after V lost 4 bases and J lost 8 bases. The germline gives CDR1 MNHEY, CDR2 SMNVEV (reference sequence). CDR3 length: 13 residues. CDR3 coding DNA: TGTGCCAGCAGTTACGACAGGGGACGAGGCTACACCTTC. Translation gives CASSYDRGRGYTF.

The J gene is TRBJ1-1, the V gene TRBV19, with TRBD1 as a possible D gene (5 bases). V lost 6 bases to trimming and J lost 8 bases, with 19 bases between them. This CDR3 has 14 residues. CDR1 and CDR2 (germline): LNHDA, SQIVND (reference sequence). The CDR3 nucleotides are TGTGCCAGTAGACCCCCCGCAGGGACGGGGGAAGCTTTCTTT. Translated: CASRPPAGTGEAFF. Full variable domain (remainder filled in from reference TRBV19 and TRBJ1-1): DGGITQSPKYLFRKEGQNVTLSCEQNLNHDAMYWYRQDPGQGLRLIYYSQIVNDFQKGDIAEGYSVSREKKESFPLTVTSAQKNPTAFYLCASRPPAGTGEAFFGQGTRLTVV.

The genes are TRBV29-1 and TRBJ2-4; D is undetermined. V lost 3 bases and J 3 bases, leaving 12 bases between the germline ends. The germline V gene has CDR1 SQVTM and CDR2 ANQGSEA. The CDR3 extends over 14 amino acids. CDR3 sequence reads: CSVDTPPGKNIQYF. The CDR3 DNA reads TGCAGCGTTGATACTCCCCCGGGCAAAAACATTCAGTACTTC.

V usage is TRBV5-5 and J usage is TRBJ1-4; maybe TRBD1 (5 bases). The CDR3 totals 15 residues. In germline, CDR1 is SGHKS, CDR2 YYEKEE (reference sequence). V was pared by 0 bases and J by 5 bases, with 11 bases between. CDR3: CASSLVGRNNEKLFF. For the CDR3, the DNA is TGTGCCAGCAGCTTGGTGGGACGGAACAATGAAAAACTGTTTTTT.

On this clone itself: The sample has other DNA sequences that encode this CDR3 too. The J gene is TRBJ1-1, the V gene TRBV18; D is uncertain. CDR1 and CDR2 from the germline V gene are KGHSH and LQKENI. Trimming took 3 bases from V and 4 from J, leaving 6 bases between them. The CDR3 covers 12 residues. The CDR3 coding sequence is TGTGCCAGCTCACCGACCGGCACTGAAGCTTTCTTT. As protein: CASSPTGTEAFF.

This rearrangement joins TRBV24-1 to TRBJ1-1, with 8 positions matching TRBD1. CDR3 length: 15 residues. CDR1 and CDR2 (germline): KGHDR, SFDVKD. J gave up 3 bases and V 2 bases, and 4 bases lay outside the gene matches. CDR3 loop: CATSDSGTGHTEAFF. CDR3 in DNA: TGTGCCACCAGTGATTCCGGGACAGGTCACACTGAAGCTTTCTTT.

The V gene is TRBV19, the J gene TRBJ1-6; TRBD1 aligns across 7 bases. Germline CDR1 is LNHDA and CDR2 is SQIVND (reference sequence). Trimming at V came to 8 bases and at J to 6 bases, leaving 7 bases not matched to a gene. This CDR3 contains 14 residues. Here the CDR3 reads CASRRGTVNSPLHF. The CDR3 coding sequence is TGTGCCAGTCGACGGGGGACAGTTAATTCACCCCTCCACTTT.

This clone has a handful of counts. V gene TRBV27 combines with J gene TRBJ2-5; 8 positions agree with TRBD2. The CDR3 length is 15 residues. J was trimmed by 3 bases and V by 5 bases; bases with no gene match: 8. Germline-derived CDR1 and CDR2 are MNHEY and SMNVEV (reference sequence). In DNA form, the CDR3 reads TGTGCCAGCAGTCCCCGTGAGCGGGGGAAAGAGACCCAGTACTTC. As protein: CASSPRERGKETQYF.

This sequence joins TRBV4-3 and TRBJ2-7; weak D call: TRBD1 (6 bases). Germline assignment: CDR1 LGHNA and CDR2 YSLEER. Trimming stripped 0 bases from V and 6 bases from J, with 33 bases between. The CDR3 has 21 amino acids. The CDR3 reads CASSQDSPNPDSPRRGFEQYF. CDR3 nucleotide sequence: TGCGCCAGCAGCCAAGATAGCCCGAACCCGGACAGCCCCCGGAGAGGGTTCGAGCAGTACTTC.

The rearrangement uses TRBV7-8 and TRBJ1-5; possible D gene TRBD1, 6 bases. Germline V gives CDR1 SGHVS, CDR2 FQNEAQ. V was clipped by 3 bases and J by 1 base, with 19 bases between them. The CDR3 sequence is 18 residues long. In DNA form, the CDR3 reads TGTGCCAGCAGCTTCTACCCGGGGGGGGCGAAAAGCAATCAGCCCCAGCATTTT. Translating gives CASSFYPGGAKSNQPQHF.

V is TRBV5-1 and J is TRBJ1-1; D remains unclear. CDR1 SGHRS and CDR2 YFSETQ come from the germline V gene. V lost 7 bases and J lost 0, with 4 bases in between. The CDR3 is made up of 11 amino acids. The DNA of the CDR3 is TGCGCCAGCCAGATGAACACTGAAGCTTTCTTT. This gives the protein CASQMNTEAFF.

Here the CDR3 reads CASSLAVGGGGQETQYF. DNA of the CDR3: TGTGCCAGCAGCTTAGCGGTCGGGGGTGGGGGTCAAGAGACCCAGTACTTC. J is TRBJ2-5 and V is TRBV7-6; D may be TRBD2 (6 bases). The CDR3 totals 17 residues. V lost 0 bases, J lost 2 bases, and 16 bases lay in between. The germline gives CDR1 SGHVS, CDR2 FNYEAQ.

The genes are TRBV5-6 and TRBJ1-2; D is possibly TRBD1 (5 bases). The CDR3 covers 13 residues. From germline, CDR1 is SGHDT and CDR2 YYEEEE. Deletions cut 1 base from V and 8 bases from J, with 12 bases between. The CDR3 nucleotides read TGTGCCAGCAGCTTGAACCACAGGAGAGGCTACACCTTC. It is translated as CASSLNHRRGYTF.

This clone has only one observation. The CDR3: CASSAGQTFNSPLHF. CDR3 in DNA: TGTGCCAGCAGCGCAGGACAGACCTTCAATTCACCCCTCCACTTT. The rearrangement links TRBV5-4 to TRBJ1-6; TRBD1 might be the D (6 bases). CDR1 is SGHNT, CDR2 YYREEE, per germline (reference sequence). CDR3 length equals 15 residues. The germline V and J ends were trimmed by 4 bases and 7 bases, with 15 bases remaining between them.

Comment on this clone: A junction end diverges from the germline sequence, so it may reflect a read error. The rearrangement links TRBV7-3 to TRBJ2-2; D call uncertain. Germline CDR1 and CDR2: SGHTA and FQGTGA. The CDR3 extends over 13 amino acids. The CDR3 sequence is CASSLTGTGELFF. The CDR3 DNA is TGTGCCAGCAGCCTAACTGGGACCGGGGAGCTGTTTTTT.

The rearrangement joins TRBV2 to TRBJ1-5, with D unclear. CDR1 and CDR2 (germline): SNHLY, FYNNEI. This CDR3 comprises 12 residues. Trimming took 6 bases from V and 4 from J, leaving 7 bases between them. DNA of the CDR3: TGTGCCAGCAGCCCGGGGAATCAGCCCCAGCATTTT. This sequence encodes CASSPGNQPQHF.

The rearrangement joins TRBV18 to TRBJ1-3; D might be TRBD1 (5 bases). Germline values: CDR1 KGHSH, CDR2 LQKENI. The V gene lost 0 bases and the J gene lost 11 bases, with 17 bases spanning the gap. The CDR3 totals 15 residues. The CDR3 sequence is CASSPPRLGTSPIYF. The CDR3 nucleotides are TGTGCCAGCTCACCACCGCGCCTAGGGACTAGCCCCATATATTTT.

V usage is TRBV29-1 and J usage is TRBJ2-4, with no clear D. The V end lost 1 base, the J end lost 7 bases, and 8 bases lay between the germline ends. The germline V gene has CDR1 SQVTM and CDR2 ANQGSEA. The CDR3 loop spans 12 amino acids. CDR3: CSVEGETNIQYF. The CDR3 DNA reads TGCAGCGTTGAAGGGGAAACGAACATTCAGTACTTC.

The gene calls are TRBV7-9 and TRBJ1-6; D gene uncertain. This CDR3 has 16 residues. Trimming left V 3 bases short and J 0 bases short, with 9 bases between. The germline CDR1 and CDR2 sequences are SEHNR and FQNEAQ (reference sequence). The CDR3 coding sequence is TGTGCCAGCAGCTTGTACCTGAGCTCCTATAATTCACCCCTCCACTTT. Its translation: CASSLYLSSYNSPLHF.